The 23 T cell receptor beta chains in this list originate from one sample, sequenced in a study of T cells in Graves' hyperthyroidism and ophthalmopathy. TCR beta CDR3 regions were amplified from RNA transcripts. The HTBI primer set drove a first-round RT-PCR of the TCR CDR3. TCRdb used MiXCR to reprocess the multiplex PCR reads, holding one entry per CDR3 protein. The sample yields some 180,000 distinct CDR3 sequences, about 15% seen once. The sample comprised blood. The receptors originated from a woman between 50 and 59 years old with Graves' hyperthyroidism.

In this sample, this clonotype turned up many times. This chain joins TRBV14 and TRBJ2-7; D uncertain. Between the trimmed V and J ends, which lost 2 bases and 2 bases, there was a span of 4 bases. The CDR3 spans 12 residues. Looked up from germline, CDR1 is SGHDN and CDR2 is FVKESK. The CDR3 loop is CASSQSPYEQYF. The CDR3 coding sequence is TGTGCCAGCAGCCAATCTCCCTACGAGCAGTACTTC.

This clonotype was found many times. The chain couples TRBV28 to TRBJ2-7; possibly TRBD2 for D (6 bases). Trimming stripped 7 bases from V and 1 base from J, with 11 bases between. Germline values: CDR1 MDHEN, CDR2 SYDVKM. The CDR3 runs to 13 residues. CDR3 region: CASTFGGSYEQYF. The CDR3 DNA reads as TGTGCCAGCACCTTTGGGGGGTCCTACGAGCAGTACTTC.

There are many counts of this clonotype. The chain couples TRBV12-3 or TRBV12-4 to TRBJ2-7, with D tentatively TRBD1 or TRBD2 (5 bases each). V was trimmed by 6 bases and J by 4 bases, leaving 22 bases between them. The CDR3 runs to 16 residues. CDR3 in amino acids: CASSLGAVGRRYEQYF. The CDR3 nucleotides are TGTGCCAGCAGCCTCGGGGCGGTAGGGCGGCGGTACGAGCAGTACTTC.

In its sample, this clonotype was seen many times. DNA for the CDR3: TGTGCCAGCAGCCCCGGCAACTCAGGTCCTCAAGAGACCCAGTACTTC. Its protein is CASSPGNSGPQETQYF. This chain links TRBV11-2 with TRBJ2-5; D remains ambiguous. CDR1 is SGHAT and CDR2 is FQNNGV in the germline V gene. V was pared by 5 bases and J by 2 bases, with 18 bases between. CDR3 length equals 16 residues. The full variable domain, rest sourced from reference TRBV11-2 and TRBJ2-5, is EAGVAQSPRYKIIEKRQSVAFWCNPISGHATLYWYQQILGQGPKLLIQFQNNGVVDDSQLPKDRFSAERLKGVDSTLKIQPAKLEDSAVYLCASSPGNSGPQETQYFGPGTRLLVL.

The rearrangement uses TRBV7-2 and TRBJ2-7, with D unclear. The CDR3 has 12 amino acids. CDR1 is SGHTA and CDR2 is FQGNSA in the germline V gene. V was cut by 0 bases and J by 9 bases, with 9 bases left in between. CDR3 amino acids: CASSLATGGQYF. The CDR3 region has the DNA TGTGCCAGCAGCTTAGCGACGGGTGGGCAGTACTTC.

In this sample, this clonotype turned up many times. The chain is built from TRBV19 and TRBJ1-1, with D tentatively TRBD1 (6 bases). Germline V lookup: CDR1 LNHDA, CDR2 SQIVND (reference sequence). V lost 1 base and J 4 bases, leaving 7 bases between the germline ends. The CDR3 has 13 amino acids. The CDR3 sequence is CASSIVQGTEAFF. DNA for the CDR3: TGTGCCAGTAGTATAGTACAGGGCACTGAAGCTTTCTTT.

There are many counts of this clonotype. The J gene is TRBJ1-3, the V gene TRBV24-1, with D maybe TRBD1 (5 bases). V shed 5 bases and J shed 0 bases, with 10 bases lying between them. Germline V lookup: CDR1 KGHDR, CDR2 SFDVKD. This CDR3 is built from 15 residues. CDR3 sequence: CATSVEGISGNTIYF. In DNA, the CDR3 is TGTGCCACCAGTGTCGAGGGGATCTCTGGAAACACCATATATTTT.

This clonotype was observed a handful of times. The rearrangement links TRBV4-3 to TRBJ2-7; D possibly corresponds to TRBD2 (7 bases). With 0 bases removed from V and 5 bases from J, the gap between germline ends came to 17 bases. Germline lookup yields CDR1 LGHNA and CDR2 YSLEER. The CDR3 consists of 16 residues. Written as DNA, the CDR3 is TGCGCCAGCAGCCAAGATACGGGGCCGGGGGGCGACGAGCAGTACTTC. Translation gives CASSQDTGPGGDEQYF.

This clonotype has at least ten counts. The chain carries TRBV28 and TRBJ1-3, with D possibly TRBD1 on 5 matching bases. V shed 8 bases and J shed 0 bases, with 17 bases lying between them. The V gene's germline CDR1 is MDHEN and CDR2 SYDVKM. The CDR3 is 16 residues long. The CDR3 is CASLPGGDHSGNTIYF. As DNA, the CDR3 is TGTGCCAGCCTCCCCGGGGGGGACCACTCTGGAAACACCATATATTTT.

This clonotype was seen ten or more times. V usage is TRBV28 and J usage is TRBJ1-1, with D perhaps matching TRBD1 (6 bases). CDR3 size: 15 residues. From germline, CDR1 is MDHEN and CDR2 SYDVKM. V lost 8 bases and J lost 1, with 17 bases in between. Here the CDR3 DNA reads TGTGCCAGCGGATCTTTGGGGGCAACGAACACTGAAGCTTTCTTT. This encodes CASGSLGATNTEAFF.

In its sample, this clonotype was seen a few times. The chain has TRBV27 and TRBJ2-6; D not resolved. From germline, CDR1 is MNHEY and CDR2 SMNVEV (reference sequence). CDR3 size: 15 residues. Trimming took 7 bases from V and 0 from J, leaving 10 bases between them. CDR3 in DNA: TGTGCCAGCAAGGGCATGAACTCTGGGGCCAACGTCCTGACTTTC. Protein sequence: CASKGMNSGANVLTF. The variable domain in full, completed from reference TRBV27 and TRBJ2-6, reads EAQVTQNPRYLITVTGKKLTVTCSQNMNHEYMSWYRQDPGLGLRQIYYSMNVEVTDKGDVPEGYKVSRKEKRNFPLILESPSPNQTSLYFCASKGMNSGANVLTFGAGSRLTVL.

This clonotype was observed many times. V gene TRBV28 combines with J gene TRBJ1-1, with D uncertain. Trimming took 4 bases from V and 6 from J, leaving 9 bases between them. Germline V lookup: CDR1 MDHEN, CDR2 SYDVKM. This CDR3 region has 12 residues. CDR3 in amino acids: CASSSRVAEAFF. DNA for the CDR3: TGTGCCAGCAGTTCGAGGGTGGCTGAAGCTTTCTTT.

This clonotype was seen many times. The CDR3 sequence: CASKKGAGTDTQYF. The CDR3 DNA reads TGTGCCAGCAAAAAAGGGGCTGGCACAGATACGCAGTATTTT. This chain uses TRBV12-3 or TRBV12-4 with TRBJ2-3; possibly TRBD1 for D (5 bases). Trimming stripped 7 bases from V and 1 base from J, with 12 bases between. The CDR3 spans 14 residues.

This rearrangement joins TRBV4-1 to TRBJ2-2; possibly TRBD1 for D (6 bases). This CDR3 is 20 amino acids long. With 0 bases removed from V and 3 bases from J, the gap between germline ends came to 23 bases. In germline, CDR1 is MGHRA, CDR2 YSYEKL. CDR3 nucleotide sequence: TGCGCCAGCAGCCAAGATCCTCCCGGGGTACAGGGAAAGGACACCGGGGAGCTGTTTTTT. Its translation is CASSQDPPGVQGKDTGELFF.

This clonotype was seen repeatedly, ten times or more. The J gene is TRBJ2-2, the V gene TRBV12-3 or TRBV12-4; 11 bases line up with TRBD2. The CDR3 is 14 residues long. The junction had 4 bases not matched to a gene; V was cut back by 6 bases and J by 7 bases. The CDR3, as DNA: TGTGCCAGCAGCGGGACTAGCGGTGTCGGGGAGCTGTTTTTT. Protein product: CASSGTSGVGELFF.

This clonotype was seen at least ten times. V gene TRBV27 combines with J gene TRBJ1-5; no reliable D call. The CDR3 loop spans 15 amino acids. Trimming pared 6 bases from V and 2 bases from J, leaving 14 bases between. The germline gives CDR1 MNHEY, CDR2 SMNVEV (reference sequence). In DNA form, the CDR3 reads TGTGCCAGCAGCCCTGGGCCAGGCGGCAATCAGCCCCAGCATTTT. Protein: CASSPGPGGNQPQHF.

Many counts were recorded for this clonotype. The chain has TRBV7-3 and TRBJ2-7, with 8 positions matching TRBD1. The CDR3 consists of 19 residues. V trimming: 1 base; J trimming: 4 bases; junction bases outside the gene matches: 18. Germline V lookup: CDR1 SGHTA, CDR2 FQGTGA. The DNA of the CDR3 is TGTGCCAGCAGCTTAAGTCCCTCAGGGGGCCCACCCACCCCTTACGAGCAGTACTTC. Translated: CASSLSPSGGPPTPYEQYF.

This clonotype was found many times. This chain connects TRBV7-2 to TRBJ2-7; D not resolved. Germline-derived CDR1 and CDR2 are SGHTA and FQGNSA. The germline V and J ends were trimmed by 2 bases and 6 bases, with 14 bases remaining between them. The CDR3 runs to 14 residues. CDR3 protein: CASSLTAMRSEQYF. The CDR3 DNA sequence: TGTGCCAGCAGCTTAACAGCGATGCGTAGCGAGCAGTACTTC.

This clonotype was detected only a few times. This may stem from a read error, because a much larger clone lies one nucleotide away. The chain joins TRBV5-1 to TRBJ1-6; no definite D call. The germline V gene encodes CDR1 SGHRS and CDR2 YFSETQ. This CDR3 contains 16 residues. The CDR3 coding sequence is TGCGCCAGCAGCTTACAGACCAGCTCCCATAATTCACCCCTCCACTTT. Translated: CASSLQTSSHNSPLHF.

The sample holds many counts of this clonotype. This chain joins TRBV19 and TRBJ1-2; no clear D. V lost 5 bases to trimming and J lost 2 bases, with 6 bases between them. Germline CDR1 and CDR2: LNHDA and SQIVND (reference sequence). This CDR3 is 12 amino acids long. The CDR3 loop reads CASSWQNYGYTF. The CDR3 nucleotides read TGTGCCAGTAGTTGGCAGAACTATGGCTACACCTTC.

Many counts were recorded for this clonotype. The chain uses TRBV7-9 and TRBJ1-1; unclear D gene. Germline V gene sequence: CDR1 SEHNR, CDR2 FQNEAQ (reference sequence). Trimming took off 2 bases at V and 6 bases at J, with 4 bases between the two ends. The CDR3 sequence is 11 residues long. The CDR3 nucleotides are TGTGCCAGCAGCTTACTGTCTGAAGCTTTCTTT. This gives the protein CASSLLSEAFF.

This clonotype was seen at least ten times. V gene TRBV6-2 or TRBV6-3 combines with J gene TRBJ2-1; 11 nucleotides align to TRBD1. Trimming took 7 bases from V and 7 from J; bases not matched to a gene: 18. Germline V gene lookup returns CDR1 MNHEY and CDR2 SVGEGT. The CDR3 spans 18 residues. CDR3: CASTRYPPGQGGLNEQFF. CDR3 coding DNA: TGTGCCAGCACTCGCTACCCGCCGGGACAGGGGGGATTAAATGAGCAGTTCTTC.

This clonotype was recorded many times. The rearrangement joins TRBV11-2 to TRBJ2-1; 11 positions match TRBD2. This CDR3 has 15 amino acids. V lost 5 bases to trimming and J lost 2 bases; unmatched junction nucleotides: 2. Germline CDR1 and CDR2: SGHAT and FQNNGV. The CDR3 reads CASSLAGGPYNEQFF. The DNA of the CDR3 is TGTGCCAGCAGCCTAGCGGGGGGACCCTACAATGAGCAGTTCTTC.